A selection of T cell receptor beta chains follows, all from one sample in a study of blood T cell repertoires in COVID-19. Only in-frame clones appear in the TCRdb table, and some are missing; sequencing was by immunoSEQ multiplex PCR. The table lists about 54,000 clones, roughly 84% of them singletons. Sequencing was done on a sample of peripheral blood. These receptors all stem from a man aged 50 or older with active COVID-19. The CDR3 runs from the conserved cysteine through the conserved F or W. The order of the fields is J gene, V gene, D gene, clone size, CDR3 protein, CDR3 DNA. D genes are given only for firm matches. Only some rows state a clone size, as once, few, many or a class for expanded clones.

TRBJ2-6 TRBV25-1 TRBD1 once CASSRDSNPSGANVLTF TGTGCCAGTTCGAGGGACAGCAACCCCTCTGGGGCCAACGTCCTGACTTTC
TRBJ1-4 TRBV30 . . CAWSLIQGSWEKLFF TGTGCCTGGAGCCTGATCCAGGGGTCGTGGGAAAAACTGTTTTTT
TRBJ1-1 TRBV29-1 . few CSGTRGGQKAFF TGCAGCGGGACTCGGGGGGGGCAGAAAGCTTTCTTT
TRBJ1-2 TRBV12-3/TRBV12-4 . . CASSLSGNYGYTF TGTGCCAGCAGTTTGTCGGGAAACTATGGCTACACCTTC
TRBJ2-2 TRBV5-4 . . CASSLAPGQNTGELFF TGTGCCAGCAGCTTGGCTCCGGGACAGAACACCGGGGAGCTGTTTTTT
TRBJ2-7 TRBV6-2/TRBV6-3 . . CASSYSREISYEQYF TGTGCCAGCAGTTACTCGAGAGAAATCTCCTACGAGCAGTACTTC
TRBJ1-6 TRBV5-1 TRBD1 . CASSLVQGDTSPLHF TGCGCCAGCAGCTTGGTTCAGGGGGACACCTCACCCCTCCACTTT
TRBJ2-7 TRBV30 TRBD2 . CASSTSGRPEYEQYF TGTGCCTCCTCAACTAGCGGGAGGCCTGAATACGAGCAGTACTTC
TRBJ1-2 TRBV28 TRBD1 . CASSPDRVAGGYTF TGTGCCAGCAGTCCCGACAGGGTGGCGGGGGGCTACACCTTC
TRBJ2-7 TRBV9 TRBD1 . CASSGTGTGASYEQYF TGTGCCAGCAGCGGGACGGGGACAGGTGCCTCCTACGAGCAGTACTTC
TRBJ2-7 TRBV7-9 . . CASSLLQGPYEQYF TGTGCCAGCAGCTTACTCCAGGGTCCCTACGAGCAGTACTTC
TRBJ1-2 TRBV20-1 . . CSPRTGEGYTF TGCAGCCCGCGCACGGGTGAGGGCTACACCTTC
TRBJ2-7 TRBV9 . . CASSYGGRAYEQYF TGTGCCAGCAGCTACGGGGGACGGGCGTACGAGCAGTACTTC
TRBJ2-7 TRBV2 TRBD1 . CASHGTGLPPFF TGTGCCAGCCACGGGACAGGGCTTCCTCCATTCTTC
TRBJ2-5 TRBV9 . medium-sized CASSRGSWLQETQYF TGTGCCAGCAGTAGAGGGAGTTGGTTACAAGAGACCCAGTACTTC
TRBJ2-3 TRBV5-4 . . CASSLLGDTQYF TGTGCCAGCAGCCTCCTAGGTGATACGCAGTATTTT